What follows are 27 T cell receptor beta chains derived from one specimen sequenced in a study of cytomegalovirus exposure and HLA in healthy donors. PCR amplification relied on 60 Vbeta primers (plus 13 Jbeta primers). Using immunoSEQ multiplex PCR, the repertoire was profiled, and TCRdb retains in-frame clones only, with some absent. Of about 130,000 clones in the sample, 78% were seen once. Material: PBMCs. The receptors here all came from a man aged 35 to 55 in good health and CMV-seronegative.

Written as DNA, the CDR3 is TGTGCCAGCAGCCAAGCGGGGGGCGCCTATTCACCCCTCCACTTT. Its translation: CASSQAGGAYSPLHF. This chain joins TRBV7-9 and TRBJ1-6; D is possibly TRBD1 (6 bases). The CDR3 has 15 residues. Germline-derived CDR1 and CDR2 are SEHNR and FQNEAQ (reference sequence). Trimming cost V 5 bases and J 8 bases, with 16 bases left between them. The variable domain in full, with the rest retrieved from reference TRBV7-9 and TRBJ1-6, is DTGVSQNPRHKITKRGQNVTFRCDPISEHNRLYWYRQTLGQGPEFLTYFQNEAQLEKSRLLSDRFSAERPKGSFSTLEIQRTEQGDSAMYLCASSQAGGAYSPLHFGNGTRLTVT.

The rearrangement links TRBV16 to TRBJ1-1; 8 bases fit TRBD1. CDR1 KGHSY and CDR2 FQNENV come from the germline V gene. The CDR3 contains 15 residues. V shed 1 base and J 0 bases; nucleotides not matched to a gene: 1. The CDR3 spells CASSQLGQVNTEAFF. In nucleotides, the CDR3 is TGTGCCAGCAGCCAATTGGGACAGGTGAACACTGAAGCTTTCTTT.

J is TRBJ2-1 and V is TRBV11-2, with 11 bases matching TRBD2. J gave up 5 bases and V 8 bases, and 8 bases lay outside the gene matches. This CDR3 has 15 amino acids. Germline CDR1 reads SGHAT; CDR2 reads FQNNGV. The CDR3: CASGPSGGRDNEQFF. In nucleotides, the CDR3 is TGTGCCAGCGGCCCTAGCGGGGGGAGGGACAATGAGCAGTTCTTC.

V gene TRBV5-4 combines with J gene TRBJ2-6, with 10 nucleotides matching TRBD1. Germline loops: CDR1 SGHNT, CDR2 YYREEE (reference sequence). The CDR3 consists of 18 residues. Losses at the gene ends were 3 bases for V and 3 bases for J; bases not matched to a gene: 9. The CDR3 DNA reads as TGTGCCAGCAGCTCACCGGGACAGGGGAATTTTGGGGCCAACGTCCTGACTTTC. It specifies CASSSPGQGNFGANVLTF.

The chain recombines TRBV7-6 with TRBJ1-1; tentative D call: TRBD1 (6 bases). The CDR3 is 13 residues long. V was shortened by 5 bases and J by 8 bases, with 15 bases between the two germline ends. The germline V gene has CDR1 SGHVS and CDR2 FNYEAQ. CDR3 bases: TGTGCCAGCAGCCGTATACAGGGCGCGGAAGCTTTCTTT. It yields the protein CASSRIQGAEAFF.

This clone was detected a few times. The rearrangement joins TRBV18 to TRBJ1-1; D perhaps matches TRBD1 (5 bases). Germline loops: CDR1 KGHSH, CDR2 LQKENI. The germline V and J ends were trimmed by 3 bases and 4 bases, with 12 bases remaining between them. The CDR3 extends over 14 amino acids. CDR3 sequence: CASSPQGLGTEAFF. The CDR3 nucleotides are TGTGCCAGCTCACCTCAGGGCCTGGGCACTGAAGCTTTCTTT.

This clone has a handful of counts. The chain uses TRBV19 and TRBJ2-2; D ambiguous. CDR3 size: 12 residues. V shed 6 bases and J shed 5 bases, with 7 bases lying between them. The germline V gene has CDR1 LNHDA and CDR2 SQIVND (reference sequence). This chain's CDR3 is CASSSVTGELFF. DNA of the CDR3: TGTGCCAGTAGCTCAGTTACCGGGGAGCTGTTTTTT.

Here the CDR3 reads CASSLDSGVKSEANYGYTF. The CDR3 DNA reads as TGTGCCAGCAGCTTAGATAGTGGAGTTAAATCCGAAGCTAACTATGGCTACACCTTC. The V gene is TRBV11-3, the J gene TRBJ1-2; no clear D. V lost 0 bases to trimming and J lost 0 bases, with 20 bases between them. CDR3 length: 19 amino acids. Looked up from germline, CDR1 is SGHNT and CDR2 is YENEEA. Full variable domain (remainder filled in from reference TRBV11-3 and TRBJ1-2): EAGVVQSPRYKIIEKKQPVAFWCNPISGHNTLYWYLQNLGQGPELLIRYENEEAVDDSQLPKDRFSAERLKGVDSTLKIQPAELGDSAVYLCASSLDSGVKSEANYGYTFGSGTRLTVV.

The chain couples TRBV9 to TRBJ1-1; 7 bases are shared with TRBD1. Trimming took 3 bases from V and 2 from J; bases not matched to a gene: 10. CDR3 length equals 16 residues. The germline V gene has CDR1 SGDLS and CDR2 YYNGEE. CDR3 region: CASSASTGDGNTEAFF. As DNA, the CDR3 is TGTGCCAGCAGCGCCTCTACAGGGGACGGTAACACTGAAGCTTTCTTT. Supplemented by reference TRBV9 and TRBJ1-1, the full variable domain reads DSGVTQTPKHLITATGQRVTLRCSPRSGDLSVYWYQQSLDQGLQFLIQYYNGEERAKGNILERFSAQQFPDLHSELNLSSLELGDSALYFCASSASTGDGNTEAFFGQGTRLTVV.

This clone was seen only once. The V gene is TRBV9, the J gene TRBJ2-2; D call uncertain. The germline gives CDR1 SGDLS, CDR2 YYNGEE. Trimming pared 0 bases from V and 3 bases from J, leaving 6 bases between. CDR3 length: 14 residues. In DNA, the CDR3 is TGTGCCAGCAGCGTAGACGGGTACACCGGGGAGCTGTTTTTT. As protein: CASSVDGYTGELFF.

V usage is TRBV11-2 and J usage is TRBJ2-7, with no clear D. The CDR3 sequence is 13 residues long. Germline CDR1 reads SGHAT; CDR2 reads FQNNGV. The V and J ends lost 0 bases and 3 bases respectively, with 6 bases between them. CDR3 loop: CASSLEASYEQYF. The DNA of the CDR3 is TGTGCCAGCAGCTTAGAAGCGAGCTACGAGCAGTACTTC.

This sequence joins TRBV6-1 and TRBJ2-3; 7 bases agree with TRBD2. This CDR3 has 15 amino acids. Trimming removed 3 bases from V and 2 bases from J; junction bases left unmatched: 5. Germline values: CDR1 MNHNS, CDR2 SASEGT. The CDR3: CASSDFGRVTDTQYF. The DNA for the CDR3 is TGTGCCAGCAGTGATTTTGGGAGGGTCACAGATACGCAGTATTTT.

J is TRBJ2-7 and V is TRBV9, with D tentatively TRBD1 (6 bases). Germline CDR1 and CDR2: SGDLS and YYNGEE. The CDR3 extends over 15 amino acids. Trimming removed 3 bases at V and 2 bases at J, with 15 bases between. The CDR3 region is CASSEHYGQTYEQYF. The CDR3 DNA sequence: TGTGCCAGCAGCGAACACTATGGACAGACCTACGAGCAGTACTTC.

The J gene is TRBJ2-7, the V gene TRBV15; TRBD1 matches at 7 bases. This CDR3 has 13 residues. CDR1 is LNHNV and CDR2 is YYDKDF in the germline V gene (reference sequence). J was trimmed by 4 bases and V by 5 bases; bases with no gene match: 5. The CDR3, as DNA: TGTGCCACCAGCGTGGGACAGAATTACGAGCAGTACTTC. Translating gives CATSVGQNYEQYF.

The chain recombines TRBV4-1 with TRBJ1-4; TRBD1 matches at 10 bases. CDR3 length equals 16 residues. V was clipped by 2 bases and J by 4 bases; unmatched bases: 4. Germline lookup yields CDR1 MGHRA and CDR2 YSYEKL. CDR3 sequence (DNA): TGCGCCAGCAGCCAACCAGGACAGGGGGTTAATGAAAAACTGTTTTTT. The encoded protein is CASSQPGQGVNEKLFF.

This sequence joins TRBV28 and TRBJ1-1; 8 positions agree with TRBD1. CDR1 and CDR2 from the germline V gene are MDHEN and SYDVKM. The length of the CDR3 is 15 residues. V lost 3 bases, J lost 6 bases, and 9 bases stayed unmatched. The CDR3, as DNA: TGTGCCAGCAGTTTTTCCTCGGACAGGGAGGCTGAAGCTTTCTTT. Its translation is CASSFSSDREAEAFF.

The rearrangement uses TRBV9 and TRBJ2-7; TRBD1 matches at 8 bases. The junction had 9 bases not matched to a gene; V was cut back by 2 bases and J by 5 bases. Germline-derived CDR1 and CDR2 are SGDLS and YYNGEE. There are 15 residues in the CDR3. The CDR3 bases are TGTGCCAGCAGCGTTTCGACAGGGGCAAGGGACGAGCAGTACTTC. This gives the protein CASSVSTGARDEQYF.

The J gene is TRBJ2-1, the V gene TRBV4-3, with 8 bases fitting TRBD2. This CDR3 comprises 17 residues. Germline CDR1 is LGHNA and CDR2 is YSLEER. After removal of 0 bases from V and 6 bases from J, the junction contained 10 bases not matched to a gene. The CDR3 here is CASSQDRRGGLVNEQFF. CDR3 in DNA: TGCGCCAGCAGCCAAGATAGACGGGGGGGCCTGGTCAATGAGCAGTTCTTC.

V usage is TRBV6-5 and J usage is TRBJ1-2, with D possibly TRBD1 on 5 matching bases. Germline assignment: CDR1 MNHEY and CDR2 SVGAGI. V was shortened by 4 bases and J by 0 bases, with 12 bases between the two germline ends. CDR3 length: 15 amino acids. In nucleotides, the CDR3 is TGTGCCAGCAGTTTGACGGGACTTTCTAACTATGGCTACACCTTC. The encoded protein is CASSLTGLSNYGYTF.

This rearrangement joins TRBV18 to TRBJ1-1; D perhaps matches TRBD1 (5 bases). Looked up from germline, CDR1 is KGHSH and CDR2 is LQKENI. The CDR3 loop spans 14 amino acids. Trimming pared 3 bases from V and 2 bases from J, leaving 10 bases between. The CDR3 sequence is CASSPGLENTEAFF. The CDR3 nucleotides read TGTGCCAGCTCACCGGGGCTGGAAAACACTGAAGCTTTCTTT.

The J gene is TRBJ2-6, the V gene TRBV9, with D uncertain. Germline V gene data show CDR1 as SGDLS and CDR2 as YYNGEE. The CDR3 sequence is 15 residues long. The V and J ends lost 3 bases and 12 bases respectively, with 19 bases between them. CDR3 residues: CASSAPVRGAGVLTF. CDR3 DNA sequence: TGTGCCAGCAGCGCACCGGTTCGAGGCGCTGGCGTCCTGACTTTC.

The chain combines TRBV6-1 with TRBJ1-2, with 9 bases lining up with TRBD1. This CDR3 spans 17 amino acids. The V gene's germline CDR1 is MNHNS and CDR2 SASEGT. The V segment lost 4 bases and the J segment 0 bases; nucleotides outside the gene matches: 9. CDR3 nucleotides: TGTGCCAGCAGTGGAAACAGGGGGCGAGTACCTAACTATGGCTACACCTTC. Its translation is CASSGNRGRVPNYGYTF.

The genes are TRBV19 and TRBJ1-1; D uncertain. The V and J ends lost 3 bases and 3 bases respectively, with 11 bases between them. Germline-derived CDR1 and CDR2 are LNHDA and SQIVND (reference sequence). CDR3 length: 14 amino acids. The DNA of the CDR3 is TGTGCCAGTAGTATTCAGTCGAGGGACACTGAAGCTTTCTTT. As protein: CASSIQSRDTEAFF.

This clone was picked up a small number of times. The V and J genes are TRBV6-5 and TRBJ1-1; 7 positions agree with TRBD1. Trimming removed 6 bases from V and 3 bases from J; junction bases left unmatched: 7. Germline V CDR1 and CDR2: MNHEY, SVGAGI. The CDR3 consists of 14 residues. This CDR3 is CASRTGVRDTEAFF. The CDR3 DNA reads as TGTGCCAGCAGAACAGGGGTTCGGGACACTGAAGCTTTCTTT.

This clone was seen only a few times. As DNA, the CDR3 is TGTGCCAGCAGCAGGACAGGGGCTGGTTCCGAGCAGTACTTC. Residues: CASSRTGAGSEQYF. V and J are TRBV14 and TRBJ2-7; TRBD1 matches at 9 bases. This CDR3 has 14 residues. V was clipped by 5 bases and J by 6 bases; unmatched bases: 8. Looked up from germline, CDR1 is SGHDN and CDR2 is FVKESK. The full variable domain, its missing parts supplied by reference TRBV14 and TRBJ2-7, is EAGVTQFPSHSVIEKGQTVTLRCDPISGHDNLYWYRRVMGKEIKFLLHFVKESKQDESGMPNNRFLAERTGGTYSTLKVQPAELEDSGVYFCASSRTGAGSEQYFGPGTRLTVT.

This chain uses TRBV7-8 with TRBJ1-2; a possible D gene is TRBD1 (5 bases). Germline V gene sequence: CDR1 SGHVS, CDR2 FQNEAQ. The length of the CDR3 is 13 residues. Trimming pared 4 bases from V and 8 bases from J, leaving 14 bases between. The DNA for the CDR3 is TGTGCCAGCAGCTCAGGCCGGGGGGAGGGCTACACCTTC. This encodes CASSSGRGEGYTF.

The genes are TRBV14 and TRBJ2-5; possible D gene TRBD2, 5 bases. Germline lookup yields CDR1 SGHDN and CDR2 FVKESK. The CDR3 sequence is 14 residues long. V lost 4 bases, J lost 6 bases, and 15 bases lay in between. The CDR3 region is CASSLGELGKTQYF. In DNA, the CDR3 is TGTGCCAGCAGCCTCGGGGAGCTAGGGAAGACCCAGTACTTC.